The rows below give T cell receptor beta chains drawn from one sample of a study of T cell responses to AZD1222 COVID-19 vaccine. Sequencing was performed with immunoSEQ multiplex PCR; in TCRdb, only in-frame clones are kept and a portion is missing. The data show about 150,000 clones, about 89% seen once. Here the sequenced sample was peripheral blood, taken on day 0 of AZD1222 vaccination. Source of these receptors: an adult in good health. The CDR3 runs from the conserved cysteine through the conserved F or W. D genes are given only for firm matches. Expanded clones are given a class, and other clones once, few, many or no size at all.

>TRBJ1-1|TRBV5-1|-|TRBD1
TGCGCCAGCAGCTTCGACAGGGAACACACTGAAGCTTTCTTT
CASSFDREHTEAFF
>TRBJ2-5|TRBV5-1|-|-
TGCGCCAGCAGCACGGGACATCCTGGAGGAGAGACCCAGTACTTC
CASSTGHPGGETQYF
>TRBJ2-1|TRBV7-8|-|TRBD2
TGTGCCAGCAGGGGGTCCGGGAGGGACAATGAGCAGTTCTTC
CASRGSGRDNEQFF
>TRBJ2-7|TRBV15|-|TRBD1
TGTGCCACCAGCAGAGGGCACGGGACAGTCAGCTACGAGCAGTACTTC
CATSRGHGTVSYEQYF
>TRBJ2-1|TRBV7-3|-|TRBD1
TGTGCCAGCAGCCCTGACAGGGTTGAGCAGTTCTTC
CASSPDRVEQFF
>TRBJ1-2|TRBV2|once|TRBD1
TGTGCCAGCAATTTCGTGACAGGGGACTATGGCTACACCTTC
CASNFVTGDYGYTF
>TRBJ2-7|TRBV11-1|few|-
TGTGCCAGCAGCTTAGACAGAAGGAACGAGCAGTACTTC
CASSLDRRNEQYF
>TRBJ1-5|TRBV2|-|-
TGTGCCAGCAGTGATCGGGGCAAGAGCAATCAGCCCCAGCATTTT
CASSDRGKSNQPQHF
>TRBJ1-4|TRBV23-1|once|-
TGCGCCAGCAGATTCTCATGGCCAGAAGGTGAAAAACTGTTTTTT
CASRFSWPEGEKLFF
>TRBJ1-2|TRBV28|-|-
TGTGCCAGCAGTTTTCTCGGTTCTAACTATGGCTACACCTTC
CASSFLGSNYGYTF
>TRBJ2-5|TRBV5-1|once|-
TGCGCCAGCAGCTTGGGTCTGAGGAGGCAAGAGACCCAGTACTTC
CASSLGLRRQETQYF
>TRBJ1-2|TRBV10-3|-|-
TGTGCCATCAGTGTGGGTCTAACTAACTATGGCTACACCTTC
CAISVGLTNYGYTF
>TRBJ1-2|TRBV6-5|-|-
TGTGCCAGCAGCCACTTCTTAGACAGTAGCTATGGCTACACCTTC
CASSHFLDSSYGYTF
>TRBJ2-1|TRBV6-5|-|TRBD2
TGTGCCAGCAGGTCAGCGGGGAACTCCTACAATGAGCAGTTCTTC
CASRSAGNSYNEQFF
>TRBJ1-4|TRBV19|once|-
TGTGCCAGTACCTATGACAGCAACTATGAAAAACTGTTTTTT
CASTYDSNYEKLFF
>TRBJ2-7|TRBV7-2|-|-
TGTGCCAGCAGCTTAGTAGAGCACCCCCTACAAACCTACGAGCAGTACTTC
CASSLVEHPLQTYEQYF
>TRBJ1-3|TRBV28|-|-
TGTGCCAGCAGCTCCCCCCTACTGAGCTCTGGAAACACCATATATTTT
CASSSPLLSSGNTIYF
>TRBJ1-3|TRBV18|-|-
TGTGCCAGCTCACCAACCCTGGAGGGCAACTCTGGAAACACCATATATTTT
CASSPTLEGNSGNTIYF
>TRBJ2-3|TRBV7-3|-|-
TGTGCCAGCAGCTTCACTAGCATGGATACGCAGTATTTT
CASSFTSMDTQYF
>TRBJ2-4|TRBV10-1|-|-
TGCGCCAGCAGTGAGTCGGGGCGGGAAAACATTCAGTACTTC
CASSESGRENIQYF
>TRBJ1-1|TRBV28|-|-
TGTGCCAGCAGTTTGGGCCGAGATGCCACTGAAGCTTTCTTT
CASSLGRDATEAFF
>TRBJ1-6|TRBV6-5|-|-
TGTGCCAGCAGACCAGGACAGTCTTCACCCCTCCACTTT
CASRPGQSSPLHF
>TRBJ2-1|TRBV11-2|once|-
TGTGCCAGCAGCTTAGCGGGCGGATACTACAATGAGCAGTTCTTC
CASSLAGGYYNEQFF
>TRBJ2-1|TRBV11-3|-|-
TGTGCCAGCAGCTTAGATTGGGGTGAGGGGGAGCAGTTCTTC
CASSLDWGEGEQFF
>TRBJ1-3|TRBV14|-|-
TGTGCCAGCAGCCAAGAGTCCGTGAGCTCTGGAAACACCATATATTTT
CASSQESVSSGNTIYF
>TRBJ1-5|TRBV28|-|-
TGTGCCAGCAGTTTAGGACTTTTTAGCAATCAGCCCCAGCATTTT
CASSLGLFSNQPQHF
>TRBJ1-6|TRBV7-2|-|-
TGTGCCAGCAGCTTATTGGCGGAAAATAATTCACCCCTCCACTTT
CASSLLAENNSPLHF
>TRBJ1-6|TRBV28|-|TRBD1
TGTGCCAGCAGGGGACAGTTCAATAATTCACCCCTCCACTTT
CASRGQFNNSPLHF
>TRBJ2-2|TRBV10-1|-|-
TGCGCCAGCAGTGAGCGTAGGGGGATTTCAGCCGGGGAGCTGTTTTTT
CASSERRGISAGELFF
>TRBJ1-6|TRBV15|once|-
TGTGCCGCAGCACGGTCCTATAATTCACCCCTCCACTTT
CAAARSYNSPLHF
>TRBJ2-5|TRBV12-3/TRBV12-4|-|-
TGTGCCAGCAAAGGGGTTGGGAGAGAGACCCAGTACTTC
CASKGVGRETQYF
>TRBJ1-1|TRBV21-1|-|-
TGTGCCAGCAGCGGCCAAAACAGGGGGAGCCACACTGAAGCTTTCTTT
CASSGQNRGSHTEAFF
>TRBJ2-1|TRBV5-1|-|TRBD2
TGCGCCAGCAGCCTCCGGGAACTAGCGGGAGTTAATGAGCAGTTCTTC
CASSLRELAGVNEQFF
>TRBJ2-2|TRBV24-1|-|TRBD2
TGTGCCACCAGTGATGCTAGCGGGAGGAACACCGGGGAGCTGTTTTTT
CATSDASGRNTGELFF
>TRBJ2-3|TRBV21-1|-|-
TGTGCCAGCAGCAAATGGGAACAGGTATCCGGGGGCACAGATACGCAGTATTTT
CASSKWEQVSGGTDTQYF
>TRBJ2-5|TRBV5-1|-|-
TGCGCCAGCAGCTTTGTTGGGGGGTACCAAGAGACCCAGTACTTC
CASSFVGGYQETQYF
>TRBJ2-5|TRBV19|-|TRBD2
TGTGCCAGTAACAGTTGGGGGGAGGGAGAGACCCAGTACTTC
CASNSWGEGETQYF
>TRBJ1-2|TRBV4-1|few|-
TGCGCCAGCAGCCGCCTTGGCCAGTCCGGGGTTGGCTACACCTTC
CASSRLGQSGVGYTF
>TRBJ2-1|TRBV4-2|-|TRBD2
TGTGCCAGCAGCACCCTAAGCGGGAGGGCCTACAATGAGCAGTTCTTC
CASSTLSGRAYNEQFF
>TRBJ1-3|TRBV7-6|-|-
TGTGCCAGCAGCTTACGTGCAGACTCTGGAAACACCATATATTTT
CASSLRADSGNTIYF
>TRBJ2-1|TRBV29-1|once|-
TGCAGCGTCCAAACCCCCGCCGGGGAGTCCTACAATGAGCAGTTCTTC
CSVQTPAGESYNEQFF
>TRBJ2-1|TRBV2|-|-
TGTGCCAGCAAGACAAACGGGGGCAATGAGCAGTTCTTC
CASKTNGGNEQFF
>TRBJ2-7|TRBV7-8|-|TRBD1
TGTGCCAGCAGCTTAGTCGTGCAGGGGGCCTACGAGCAGTACTTC
CASSLVVQGAYEQYF
>TRBJ1-2|TRBV18|-|-
TGTGCCAGCTCACCCCGACAGGACCTAACCCTGGGGTATGGCTACACCTTC
CASSPRQDLTLGYGYTF
>TRBJ2-6|TRBV6-5|-|-
TGTGCCAGCAGTTTACATGGACGCTCTGGGGCCAACGTCCTGACTTTC
CASSLHGRSGANVLTF
>TRBJ2-1|TRBV30|-|TRBD2
TGTGCCTGGAATAGCGGGCTAACCTACAATGAGCAGTTCTTC
CAWNSGLTYNEQFF
>TRBJ2-7|TRBV3-1/TRBV3-2|-|-
TGTGCCAGCAGCCAAAGCGAAGGAGGGGAGCAGTACTTC
CASSQSEGGEQYF
>TRBJ1-3|TRBV2|once|-
TGTGCCAGCAGTGATAGAGGGACCAGGACTGGAAACACCATATATTTT
CASSDRGTRTGNTIYF
>TRBJ2-3|TRBV18|-|-
TGTGCCAGCTCACCCTCGTCGGGCTACACAGATACGCAGTATTTT
CASSPSSGYTDTQYF
>TRBJ1-5|TRBV28|-|-
TGTGCCAGCCGAGAACCAGGGGCCAATCAGCCCCAGCATTTT
CASREPGANQPQHF
>TRBJ2-5|TRBV15|once|-
TGTGCCACCAGCAGAGACCAACAGCCCCAGTACTTC
CATSRDQQPQYF
>TRBJ2-1|TRBV18|-|-
TGTGCCAGCTCACCAAACAATGAGCAGTTCTTC
CASSPNNEQFF
>TRBJ1-3|TRBV28|once|-
TGTGCCAGCAGGATCCCGAGCTCTGGAAACACCATATATTTT
CASRIPSSGNTIYF
>TRBJ1-2|TRBV19|-|-
TGTGCGGGGCGCACCCCTCGGGATGGCTACACCTTC
CAGRTPRDGYTF
>TRBJ2-7|TRBV19|-|-
TGTGCCAGTAGTATCCAGCTCCAGGCGGTGCAGTACTTC
CASSIQLQAVQYF
>TRBJ2-2|TRBV6-5|-|TRBD1
TGTGCCAGTACCGGTAGGACAGGTAACACCGGGGAGCTGTTTTTT
CASTGRTGNTGELFF
>TRBJ1-6|TRBV3-1/TRBV3-2|once|TRBD1
TGTGCCAGCAGCCGTTCCACGGACAGGGGCTTTGGTTCACCCCTCCACTTT
CASSRSTDRGFGSPLHF
>TRBJ2-1|TRBV19|once|TRBD2
TGTGCCAGTAGTATCCCCGGACTAGCGGGAGACCGTGAGCAGTTCTTC
CASSIPGLAGDREQFF
>TRBJ1-5|TRBV19|-|-
TGTGCCAGTAGTAGGGCAGAGATAAATCAGCCCCAGCATTTT
CASSRAEINQPQHF
>TRBJ1-1|TRBV5-1|-|-
TGCGCCAGCAGCTTGGAAACGGCTAACACTGAAGCTTTCTTT
CASSLETANTEAFF